The subject of this entry is one T cell receptor beta chain. The sample is drawn from a study of T cell responses to AZD1222 COVID-19 vaccine. Looked up from germline, CDR1 is SQVTM and CDR2 is ANQGSEA. V lost 4 bases and J 5 bases, leaving 11 bases between the germline ends. The CDR3 sequence is 13 residues long. Here immunoSEQ multiplex PCR was the method, and the copy in TCRdb shows in-frame clones only, minus some. The table has roughly 170,000 clones, roughly 94% seen once. This material consisted of peripheral blood, taken 28 days after the second AZD1222 dose. The gene calls are TRBV29-1 and TRBJ2-2; no clear D. The TCR originated in an adult who received the AZD1222 COVID-19 vaccine. CDR3 DNA: TGCAGCGTTGCGTGGGTTACAACCGGGGAGCTGTTTTTT. Its protein product is CSVAWVTTGELFF.